This T cell receptor beta chain appears in the sequencing data of a study of spatial heterogeneity in lung cancer. About the research overall: Alpha-chain sequences were detected in numbers that were consistently lower than beta-chain sequences. Findings and caveats of the study: Intratumoral expanded alpha and beta TCR counts were found to track tumor mutation counts. The estimated TCR-seq coverage of tumor T cells amounted to 5.5% to 8% when looking at alpha chains and more than 11% when looking at beta chains.

Time point of the sample: sample taken at primary tumor resection. About this clonotype itself: The antigen remains unidentified.

TCRdb called the 5' RACE reads again in MiXCR, with one record for every CDR3 protein. This sample has fewer than 30,000 distinct CDR3 sequences, with approximately 6.9% found just once. This TCR was sampled from a male donor with early-stage non-small cell lung cancer. This specimen consisted of lung tumor tissue, obtained at surgery.

CDR3 amino acids: CASSRRENQPQHF. The CDR3 coding sequence is TGTGCCAGCAGTCGCAGGGAGAATCAGCCCCAGCATTTT. This chain uses TRBV27 with TRBJ1-5; maybe TRBD1 (5 bases). Per the germline V gene, CDR1 is MNHEY and CDR2 is SMNVEV (reference sequence). This CDR3 region has 13 residues. Trimming stripped 5 bases from V and 4 bases from J, with 9 bases between.